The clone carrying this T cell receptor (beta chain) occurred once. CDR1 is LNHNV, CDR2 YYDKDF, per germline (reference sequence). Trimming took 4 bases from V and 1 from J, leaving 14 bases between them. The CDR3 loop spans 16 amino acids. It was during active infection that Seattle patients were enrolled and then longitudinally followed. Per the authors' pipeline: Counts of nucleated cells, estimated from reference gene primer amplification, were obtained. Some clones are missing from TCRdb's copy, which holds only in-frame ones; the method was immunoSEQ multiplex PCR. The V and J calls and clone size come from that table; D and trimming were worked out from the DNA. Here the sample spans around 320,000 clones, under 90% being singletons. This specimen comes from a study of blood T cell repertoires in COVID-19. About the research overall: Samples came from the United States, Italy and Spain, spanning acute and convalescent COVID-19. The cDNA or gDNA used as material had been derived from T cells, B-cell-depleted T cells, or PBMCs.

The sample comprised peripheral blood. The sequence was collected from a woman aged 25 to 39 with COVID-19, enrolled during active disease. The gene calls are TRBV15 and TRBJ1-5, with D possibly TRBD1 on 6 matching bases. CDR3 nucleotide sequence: TGTGCCACCAGCACGCGGCCGGGGGGCAGCAATCAGCCCCAGCATTTT. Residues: CATSTRPGGSNQPQHF.